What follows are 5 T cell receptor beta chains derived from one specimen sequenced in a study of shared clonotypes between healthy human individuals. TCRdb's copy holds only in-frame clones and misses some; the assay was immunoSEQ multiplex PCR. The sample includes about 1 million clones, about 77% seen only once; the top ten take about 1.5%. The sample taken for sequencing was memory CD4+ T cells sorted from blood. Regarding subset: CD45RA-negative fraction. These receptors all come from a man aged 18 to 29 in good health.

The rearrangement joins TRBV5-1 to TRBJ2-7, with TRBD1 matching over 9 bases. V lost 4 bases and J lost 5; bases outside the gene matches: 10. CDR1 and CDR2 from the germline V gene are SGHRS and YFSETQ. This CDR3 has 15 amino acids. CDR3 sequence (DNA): TGCGCCAGCAGCAAAGCCGGGACAGGGCTCCACGAGCAGTACTTC. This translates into CASSKAGTGLHEQYF.

CDR3 sequence reads: CASSEYFSYEQYF. The CDR3 DNA reads TGTGCCAGCAGTGAATACTTCTCCTACGAGCAGTACTTC. The V gene is TRBV2, the J gene TRBJ2-7; D gene unclear. This CDR3 region has 13 residues. Trimming took 2 bases from V and 0 from J, leaving 5 bases between them. The germline V gene has CDR1 SNHLY and CDR2 FYNNEI.

The CDR3 nucleotides read TGTGCCAGCAACCTAAAGCGGGGGGGCCCCAATGAGCAGTTCTTC. This codes for CASNLKRGGPNEQFF. V usage is TRBV14 and J usage is TRBJ2-1; 10 bases map to TRBD2. From germline, CDR1 is SGHDN and CDR2 FVKESK. Unmatched junction bases numbered 9, after V lost 7 bases and J lost 6 bases. The CDR3 spans 15 residues.

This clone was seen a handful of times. CDR3 DNA sequence: TGTGCCAGTAAGCTAGGGGGTGGCACCGGGGAGCTGTTTTTT. Translating gives CASKLGGGTGELFF. This chain joins TRBV27 and TRBJ2-2; possibly TRBD1 for D (6 bases). V was clipped by 9 bases and J by 4 bases, with 15 bases between them. Germline values: CDR1 MNHEY, CDR2 SMNVEV (reference sequence). The CDR3 contains 14 residues.

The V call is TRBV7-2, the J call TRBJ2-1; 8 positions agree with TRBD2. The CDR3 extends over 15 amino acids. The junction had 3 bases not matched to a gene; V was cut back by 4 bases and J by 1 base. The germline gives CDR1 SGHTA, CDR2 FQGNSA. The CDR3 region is CASSSLAASYNEQFF. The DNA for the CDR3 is TGTGCCAGCAGCTCACTAGCGGCATCCTACAATGAGCAGTTCTTC.